Presented here are 26 T cell receptor beta chains from one specimen sequenced in a study of shared clonotypes between healthy human individuals. CD45RO-negative, CCR7-selected cells formed the naive CD8 fraction, which excluded terminally differentiated effector memory CD45RA+ cells. Clones were read by immunoSEQ multiplex PCR, and TCRdb kept only the in-frame ones, dropping some. This table has 2 million to 2.5 million clones, about 92% appearing once. The specimen sequenced was naive CD8+ T cells from PBMCs. These receptors all come from a man aged 18 to 30 in good health. Some clones in this sample may be carry-over from other donors' samples.

This chain uses TRBV11-2 with TRBJ2-3; D perhaps matches TRBD2 (5 bases). The CDR3 loop spans 14 amino acids. V was pared by 1 base and J by 2 bases, with 7 bases between. Germline V gives CDR1 SGHAT, CDR2 FQNNGV. The CDR3 nucleotides are TGTGCCAGCAGCTTAGCACGGGACACAGATACGCAGTATTTT. Its translation is CASSLARDTDTQYF.

The chain employs TRBV30 and TRBJ2-7; unclear D gene. V was pared by 3 bases and J by 7 bases, with 16 bases between. CDR3 length: 13 residues. Germline V gene sequence: CDR1 GTSNPN, CDR2 SVGIG (reference sequence). This chain's CDR3 is CAWRSQIPREQYF. CDR3 DNA: TGTGCCTGGAGGTCGCAGATTCCTCGGGAGCAGTACTTC. Using reference TRBV30 and TRBJ2-7 for the parts outside the CDR3, the full variable domain is SQTIHQWPATLVQPVGSPLSLECTVEGTSNPNLYWYRQAAGRGLQLLFYSVGIGQISSEVPQNLSASRPQDRQFILSSKKLLLSDSGFYLCAWRSQIPREQYFGPGTRLTVT.

This clone appeared once. The rearrangement uses TRBV28 and TRBJ1-1, with unresolved D. V lost 5 bases and J lost 6, with 22 bases in between. CDR1 is MDHEN and CDR2 is SYDVKM in the germline V gene. This CDR3 contains 16 residues. CDR3 bases: TGTGCCAGCAGTCCACCGGGTACGGCAACGAGGCCTGAAGCTTTCTTT. It is translated as CASSPPGTATRPEAFF.

This chain joins TRBV13 and TRBJ2-7; 8 bases line up with TRBD1. After removal of 0 bases from V and 7 bases from J, the junction contained 5 bases not matched to a gene. The CDR3 extends over 14 amino acids. CDR1 and CDR2 (germline): PRHDT, FYEKMQ (reference sequence). CDR3 in DNA: TGTGCCAGCAGCTTAGGCAGGGGGCGCCGGGAGCAGTACTTC. Translated, it gives CASSLGRGRREQYF.

The chain combines TRBV5-1 with TRBJ2-7; D gene uncertain. Germline V lookup: CDR1 SGHRS, CDR2 YFSETQ. V dropped 4 bases and J dropped 4 bases, with 21 bases sitting between them. The CDR3 is made up of 16 amino acids. CDR3 in DNA: TGCGCCAGCAGCCTCACCTGGGTCCCAGCTAAATACGAGCAGTACTTC. It codes for CASSLTWVPAKYEQYF.

Details on this clone: Other DNA sequences from this sample encode an identical CDR3 as well. The V and J genes are TRBV4-1 and TRBJ2-7; TRBD1 matches at 11 bases. Germline V lookup: CDR1 MGHRA, CDR2 YSYEKL. Trimming took 3 bases from V and 0 from J; bases not matched to a gene: 1. The CDR3 covers 15 residues. In DNA form, the CDR3 reads TGCGCCAGCAGCCAGGGACAGGGGGGCTCCTACGAGCAGTACTTC. Translated, it gives CASSQGQGGSYEQYF.

V usage is TRBV5-1 and J usage is TRBJ2-7; 8 bases match TRBD2. The CDR3 extends over 14 amino acids. V shed 2 bases and J 5 bases; nucleotides not matched to a gene: 6. Germline V gene data show CDR1 as SGHRS and CDR2 as YFSETQ. In DNA, the CDR3 is TGCGCCAGCAGCTTCAGCGGGAGAGCGGACGAGCAGTACTTC. Its protein is CASSFSGRADEQYF. Based on the CDR3 plus reference TRBV5-1 and TRBJ2-7, the full variable domain is KAGVTQTPRYLIKTRGQQVTLSCSPISGHRSVSWYQQTPGQGLQFLFEYFSETQRNKGNFPGRFSGRQFSNSRSEMNVSTLELGDSALYLCASSFSGRADEQYFGPGTRLTVT.

This clone was recorded a few times. This sequence joins TRBV29-1 and TRBJ1-5, with D uncertain. From germline, CDR1 is SQVTM and CDR2 ANQGSEA. V dropped 7 bases and J dropped 1 base, with 11 bases sitting between them. The length of the CDR3 is 13 residues. In DNA, the CDR3 is TGCAGCGCCCGCGAGGGAAGCAATCAGCCCCAGCATTTT. This sequence encodes CSAREGSNQPQHF.

V usage is TRBV14 and J usage is TRBJ1-2; a possible D gene is TRBD1 (6 bases). Germline loops: CDR1 SGHDN, CDR2 FVKESK. V lost 6 bases and J lost 0, with 17 bases in between. This CDR3 contains 16 residues. As DNA, the CDR3 is TGTGCCAGCAGTCCTCGGACAGCCCGACCTAACTATGGCTACACCTTC. Protein product: CASSPRTARPNYGYTF.

The rearrangement links TRBV29-1 to TRBJ2-7, with D unresolved. Germline V CDR1 and CDR2: SQVTM, ANQGSEA. Trimming left V 4 bases short and J 0 bases short, with 4 bases between. The CDR3 extends over 11 amino acids. The CDR3 sequence: CSVAASYEQYF. CDR3 nucleotides: TGCAGCGTTGCGGCCTCCTACGAGCAGTACTTC.

The chain joins TRBV9 to TRBJ2-4; TRBD2 matches 9 bases. Unmatched junction bases numbered 7, after V lost 2 bases and J lost 1 base. Germline lookup yields CDR1 SGDLS and CDR2 YYNGEE. CDR3 size: 17 residues. The CDR3 is CASSVDSGSSAKNIQYF. The CDR3 DNA follows: TGTGCCAGCAGCGTTGATAGCGGGAGTTCCGCCAAAAACATTCAGTACTTC. The variable domain in full, with the rest retrieved from reference TRBV9 and TRBJ2-4, is DSGVTQTPKHLITATGQRVTLRCSPRSGDLSVYWYQQSLDQGLQFLIQYYNGEERAKGNILERFSAQQFPDLHSELNLSSLELGDSALYFCASSVDSGSSAKNIQYFGAGTRLSVL.

As DNA, the CDR3 is TGTGCCATCAAGGGGGACACTAATGAAAAACTGTTTTTT. This gives the protein CAIKGDTNEKLFF. The V call is TRBV10-3, the J call TRBJ1-4; perhaps TRBD1 as D (6 bases). Trimming cost V 7 bases and J 2 bases, with 8 bases left between them. Germline values: CDR1 ENHRY, CDR2 SYGVKD. The CDR3 covers 13 residues.

The chain is built from TRBV27 and TRBJ1-2, with D perhaps matching TRBD1 (6 bases). The CDR3 length is 15 residues. Trimming pared 10 bases from V and 4 bases from J, leaving 22 bases between. The germline CDR1 and CDR2 sequences are MNHEY and SMNVEV (reference sequence). The CDR3 DNA reads TGTGCCACTACGGAGGGGGGCGGTGGGTCCTATGGCTACACCTTC. It yields the protein CATTEGGGGSYGYTF.

As regards this clone: This sample also contains other DNA sequences that code for the same CDR3. This chain uses TRBV5-1 with TRBJ1-2, with a weak D call TRBD1 (6 bases). Germline loops: CDR1 SGHRS, CDR2 YFSETQ. The V end was cut by 0 bases, the J end by 2 bases, with 11 bases between. CDR3 length equals 15 residues. CDR3 nucleotides: TGCGCCAGCAGCTTGGCCGGAGGGGGAAACTATGGCTACACCTTC. This codes for CASSLAGGGNYGYTF. The variable domain in full, with the rest retrieved from reference TRBV5-1 and TRBJ1-2, is KAGVTQTPRYLIKTRGQQVTLSCSPISGHRSVSWYQQTPGQGLQFLFEYFSETQRNKGNFPGRFSGRQFSNSRSEMNVSTLELGDSALYLCASSLAGGGNYGYTFGSGTRLTVV.

Of note for this clone: Other DNA sequences in this sample translate to the same CDR3. The CDR3 sequence is CASSQVGGRAYNEQFF. The DNA of the CDR3 is TGCGCCAGCAGCCAAGTGGGCGGGAGGGCCTACAATGAGCAGTTCTTC. This rearrangement joins TRBV4-1 to TRBJ2-1; 9 nucleotides align to TRBD2. With 1 base clipped from V and 2 bases from J, the junction kept 3 bases outside the gene matches. The CDR3 spans 16 residues. Germline CDR1 reads MGHRA; CDR2 reads YSYEKL.

This clone came up a few times. This chain connects TRBV5-6 to TRBJ2-2; 7 nucleotides align to TRBD1. Germline CDR1 SGHDT, CDR2 YYEEEE. V dropped 4 bases and J dropped 3; count of bases not matched to a gene: 9. This CDR3 contains 16 residues. CDR3 bases: TGTGCCAGCAGCATGGGGCCGCAGGGGGACACCGGGGAGCTGTTTTTT. Encoded protein: CASSMGPQGDTGELFF.

The gene calls are TRBV10-1 and TRBJ2-3; 9 bases are shared with TRBD2. The CDR3 runs 17 residues. Germline-derived CDR1 and CDR2 are WNHNN and SYGVQD (reference sequence). V shed 6 bases and J 2 bases; nucleotides not matched to a gene: 12. DNA of the CDR3: TGCGCCAGCAGCGGCGAAGTGACTAGCGGTCCCACAGATACGCAGTATTTT. It encodes CASSGEVTSGPTDTQYF.

In this sample, this clone turned up once. This chain uses TRBV6-4 with TRBJ2-1; a weak D match, TRBD1 (6 bases). Per germline, CDR1 MRHNA and CDR2 SNTAGT. The CDR3 runs 13 residues. Trimming left V 5 bases short and J 8 bases short, with 13 bases between. The CDR3 DNA follows: TGTGCCAGCAGTCGGACAGTCTGGGATGAGCAGTTCTTC. Its translation is CASSRTVWDEQFF.

The V gene is TRBV6-1, the J gene TRBJ2-1; D might be TRBD2 (6 bases). The length of the CDR3 is 15 residues. CDR1 is MNHNS, CDR2 SASEGT, per germline. Trimming cost V 3 bases and J 3 bases, with 12 bases left between them. The CDR3 protein is CASSDGGDRYNEQFF. CDR3 sequence (DNA): TGTGCCAGCAGTGACGGGGGTGATCGCTACAATGAGCAGTTCTTC.

This chain connects TRBV2 to TRBJ1-5; perhaps TRBD1 as D (6 bases). Trimming stripped 3 bases from V and 0 bases from J, with 12 bases between. The CDR3 totals 16 residues. CDR1 and CDR2 (germline): SNHLY, FYNNEI. CDR3 sequence (DNA): TGTGCCAGCAGTGATTTGGGGGCTTATAGCAATCAGCCCCAGCATTTT. Encoded protein: CASSDLGAYSNQPQHF.

In the case of this clone: The same CDR3 also results from other DNA sequences found in this sample. The rearrangement joins TRBV9 to TRBJ1-5; the D gene is possibly TRBD1 (5 bases). The CDR3 is made up of 15 amino acids. Trimming took off 0 bases at V and 4 bases at J, with 11 bases between the two ends. Germline V gene data show CDR1 as SGDLS and CDR2 as YYNGEE. The CDR3 loop reads CASSVDGRGNQPQHF. CDR3 nucleotides: TGTGCCAGCAGCGTAGACGGTCGGGGGAATCAGCCCCAGCATTTT.

The chain recombines TRBV4-1 with TRBJ2-1; 12 nucleotides line up with TRBD2. With V trimmed by 0 bases and J by 10 bases, 10 bases remained unmatched. The germline V gene has CDR1 MGHRA and CDR2 YSYEKL. This CDR3 comprises 17 residues. CDR3 in DNA: TGCGCCAGCAGCCAAGAGCCGACTAGCGGGGGAATAGGAGAGCAGTTCTTC. Translating gives CASSQEPTSGGIGEQFF.

On this clone: The identical CDR3 is also encoded by other nucleotide sequences in the sample. This chain connects TRBV27 to TRBJ2-3; maybe TRBD2 (5 bases). V was pared by 3 bases and J by 1 base, with 5 bases between. The CDR3 is 13 residues long. The V gene's germline CDR1 is MNHEY and CDR2 SMNVEV (reference sequence). The CDR3 protein is CASSLRGTDTQYF. DNA of the CDR3: TGTGCCAGCAGTTTGAGGGGCACAGATACGCAGTATTTT.

This clone is a singleton in its sample. This chain connects TRBV10-3 to TRBJ2-3; D not certain. The CDR3 sequence is 17 residues long. Germline CDR1 and CDR2: ENHRY and SYGVKD. V was clipped by 4 bases and J by 3 bases, with 20 bases between them. CDR3 sequence: CAISGQLPESPTDTQYF. The CDR3 DNA reads TGTGCCATCAGTGGCCAATTACCTGAATCCCCTACAGATACGCAGTATTTT.

The CDR3 spells CASSFWGSGSEQYF. The CDR3 DNA reads TGTGCCAGCAGTTTCTGGGGGTCGGGGAGCGAGCAGTACTTC. The chain is built from TRBV27 and TRBJ2-7; D is perhaps TRBD1 or TRBD2 (5 bases each). V lost 3 bases and J 6 bases, leaving 15 bases between the germline ends. The CDR3 has 14 amino acids. CDR1 and CDR2 (germline): MNHEY, SMNVEV (reference sequence).

The rearrangement links TRBV14 to TRBJ2-7; maybe TRBD1 (6 bases). The V end lost 0 bases, the J end lost 6 bases, and 9 bases lay between the germline ends. The CDR3 is 13 amino acids. Germline V gene sequence: CDR1 SGHDN, CDR2 FVKESK. The CDR3 is CASSQERGSEQYF. CDR3 coding DNA: TGTGCCAGCAGCCAAGAGAGGGGGTCCGAGCAGTACTTC. Supplemented by reference TRBV14 and TRBJ2-7, the full variable domain reads EAGVTQFPSHSVIEKGQTVTLRCDPISGHDNLYWYRRVMGKEIKFLLHFVKESKQDESGMPNNRFLAERTGGTYSTLKVQPAELEDSGVYFCASSQERGSEQYFGPGTRLTVT.